This T cell receptor (beta chain) derives from a study of blood T cell repertoires in COVID-19. Study at large: COVID-19 samples, acute and convalescent, were from the United States, Italy and Spain.

Some clones are missing from TCRdb's copy, which holds only in-frame ones; the method was immunoSEQ multiplex PCR. This sample yields some 150,000 clones, of which roughly 85% are seen a single time; 1.1% belongs to the top ten. Germline V gene data show CDR1 as SGHDT and CDR2 as YYEEEE. The CDR3 contains 13 residues. Trimming removed 4 bases at V and 0 bases at J, with 5 bases between. This chain connects TRBV5-6 to TRBJ2-1; D gene uncertain. Sequenced sample: peripheral blood. This TCR came from a man in his forties with acute or convalescent COVID-19. In DNA form, the CDR3 reads TGTGCCAGCAGCCAGGCCTCCTACAATGAGCAGTTCTTC. The encoded protein is CASSQASYNEQFF.